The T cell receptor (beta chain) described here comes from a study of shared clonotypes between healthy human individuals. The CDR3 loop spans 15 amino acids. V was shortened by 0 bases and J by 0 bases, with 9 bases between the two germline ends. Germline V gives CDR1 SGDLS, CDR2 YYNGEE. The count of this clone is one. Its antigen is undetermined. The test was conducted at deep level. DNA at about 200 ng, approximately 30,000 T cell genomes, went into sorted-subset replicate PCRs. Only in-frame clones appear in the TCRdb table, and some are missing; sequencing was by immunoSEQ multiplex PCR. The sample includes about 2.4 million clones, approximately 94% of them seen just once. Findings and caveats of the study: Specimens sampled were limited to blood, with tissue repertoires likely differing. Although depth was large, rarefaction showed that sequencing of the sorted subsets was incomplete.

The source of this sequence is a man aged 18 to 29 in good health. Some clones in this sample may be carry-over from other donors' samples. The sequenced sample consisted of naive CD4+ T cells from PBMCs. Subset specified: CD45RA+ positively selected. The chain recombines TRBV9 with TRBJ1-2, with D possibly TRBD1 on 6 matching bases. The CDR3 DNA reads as TGTGCCAGCAGCGTAGAGGGACACACTAACTATGGCTACACCTTC. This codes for CASSVEGHTNYGYTF.